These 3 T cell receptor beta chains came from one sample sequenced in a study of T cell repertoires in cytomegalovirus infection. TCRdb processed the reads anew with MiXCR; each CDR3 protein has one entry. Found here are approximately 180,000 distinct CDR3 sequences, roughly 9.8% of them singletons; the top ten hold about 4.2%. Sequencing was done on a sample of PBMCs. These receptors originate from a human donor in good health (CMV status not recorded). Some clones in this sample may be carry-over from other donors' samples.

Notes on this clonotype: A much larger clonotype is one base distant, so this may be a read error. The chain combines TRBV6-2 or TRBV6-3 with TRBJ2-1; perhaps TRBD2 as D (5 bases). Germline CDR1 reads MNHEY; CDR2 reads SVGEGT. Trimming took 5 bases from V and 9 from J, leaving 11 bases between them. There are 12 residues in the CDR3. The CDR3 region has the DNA TGTGCCAGCAGTGCCACTAGGGTTGAGCAGTTCTTC. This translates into CASSATRVEQFF.

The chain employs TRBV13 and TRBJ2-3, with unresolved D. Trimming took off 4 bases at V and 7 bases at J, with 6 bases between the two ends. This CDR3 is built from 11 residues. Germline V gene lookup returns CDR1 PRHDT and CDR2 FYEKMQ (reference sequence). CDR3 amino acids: CASSSPNTQYF. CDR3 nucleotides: TGTGCCAGCAGCTCGCCAAATACGCAGTATTTT.

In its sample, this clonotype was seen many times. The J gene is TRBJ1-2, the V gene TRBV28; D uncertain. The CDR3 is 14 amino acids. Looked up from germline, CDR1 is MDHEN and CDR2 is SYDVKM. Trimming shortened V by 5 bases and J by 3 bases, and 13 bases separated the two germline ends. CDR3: CASSLSLNHYGYTF. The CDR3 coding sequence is TGTGCCAGCAGTCTAAGCCTTAACCACTATGGCTACACCTTC.